This T cell receptor (beta chain) was sequenced in a study of CD8 T cells in ankylosing spondylitis (dated by TCRdb to about 2017). Background for the entire study: T cell receptor beta repertoires were profiled in healthy donors and ankylosing spondylitis patients so that disease-linked TCR variants could be found. In total, the full study cohort was made up of 110 or so healthy donors and approximately 24 ankylosing spondylitis patients. Peripheral blood was sampled, and synovial fluid was additionally collected from ankylosing spondylitis patients. What the research found in general, with its limitations: Significant enrichment of the disease-linked clones was reported in matched synovial fluid samples from ankylosing spondylitis patients. Blood from ankylosing spondylitis patients appeared to be characterized by a TCR beta motif composed of eight highly homologous amino acid variants. Some motif variants were previously reported in synovial fluid and blood of reactive arthritis patients, suggesting common disease-initiation mechanisms. The disease-linked clones showed a CD8+ phenotype and occurred at relatively low frequencies in peripheral blood.

The sequencer was an Illumina HiSeq 2500. TCR beta libraries were prepared by quantitative 5'-RACE with molecular barcodes. Concerning the study's data processing: Disease-linked TCR variants were identified with a new computational method built on a probabilistic model of VDJ rearrangement. The public reads were quality trimmed at Q25 with fastp and then assembled into clones with MiXCR by TCRdb, keeping productive beta chains. Under each unique CDR3 protein, matching rows form one entry showing the most common genes and DNA. TCRdb, not the original authors, processed these V and J calls. The sample data list over 700,000 distinct CDR3 sequences, and over 15% of these were observed just once. The ten largest clones represent 19% of the sample. Concerning this clonotype: This clone's antigen is unknown. There are no base qualities to consult, and no much larger clone falls within one base.

The CDR3 starts with the cysteine, ends with the phenylalanine, and has 14 residues. Only the CDR3 DNA stays, 42 bases, in frame from base 1. V is pared back by 2 bases and J by 2 bases, with 11 bases lying between the germline termini. The germline V gene encodes CDR1 SGHRS and CDR2 YFSETQ. Input material: blood, either unsorted or a sorted T cell fraction (not recorded which). The V gene is TRBV5-1 and the J gene is TRBJ2-7; TRBD1 is possibly the D segment (6 matching bases). The TCR originated in a male donor with ankylosing spondylitis. The DNA reads TGCGCCAGCAGCTTAGAACAGGGACCCTACGAGCAGTACTTC. This encodes CASSLEQGPYEQYF.